This is a list of T cell receptor beta chains from one sample in a study of blood T cell repertoires in COVID-19. Libraries were prepared by immunoSEQ multiplex PCR; TCRdb keeps only in-frame clonotypes and omits some of them. Among about 130,000 clones listed, less than 90% were seen once. Sequencing used peripheral blood. These receptors came from a man aged 80 or over with active or convalescent COVID-19. CDR3s include the opening cysteine and the closing phenylalanine or tryptophan. Fields, in order: V gene, J gene, CDR3 length, clone size, D gene, CDR3 protein, CDR3 DNA. The D gene is left open where the match is weak. Size tells how often a clone was seen (once, few, many) or the class of an expanded clone, and some rows leave it out.

V gene: TRBV7-9
J gene: TRBJ2-1
CDR3 length: 16
clone size: -
D gene: TRBD2
CDR3 protein: CASSFGLAGGQAEQFF
CDR3 DNA: TGTGCCAGCAGCTTCGGACTAGCGGGAGGGCAGGCTGAGCAGTTCTTC

V gene: TRBV11-3
J gene: TRBJ2-1
CDR3 length: 17
clone size: -
D gene: TRBD2
CDR3 protein: CASSFSLRDYKSDEQFF
CDR3 DNA: TGTGCCAGCAGCTTCAGTCTCCGGGACTATAAAAGCGATGAGCAGTTCTTC

V gene: TRBV6-6
J gene: TRBJ1-6
CDR3 length: 16
clone size: -
D gene: -
CDR3 protein: CASSYPPGQGISPLHF
CDR3 DNA: TGTGCCAGCAGTTACCCCCCGGGCCAGGGAATTTCACCCCTCCACTTT

V gene: TRBV5-1
J gene: TRBJ1-4
CDR3 length: 15
clone size: -
D gene: -
CDR3 protein: CASSPTGYTNEKLFF
CDR3 DNA: TGCGCCAGCAGCCCTACAGGGTACACTAATGAAAAACTGTTTTTT

V gene: TRBV4-1
J gene: TRBJ2-2
CDR3 length: 17
clone size: -
D gene: TRBD1
CDR3 protein: CASSQIQRTGLAGELFF
CDR3 DNA: TGCGCCAGCAGCCAAATCCAGCGGACAGGTCTTGCCGGGGAGCTGTTTTTT

V gene: TRBV7-9
J gene: TRBJ1-1
CDR3 length: 15
clone size: -
D gene: -
CDR3 protein: CASSWALPPNTEAFF
CDR3 DNA: TGTGCCAGCAGCTGGGCCTTACCCCCGAACACTGAAGCTTTCTTT

V gene: TRBV5-1
J gene: TRBJ2-7
CDR3 length: 16
clone size: -
D gene: TRBD1
CDR3 protein: CASSLGGQGAPYEQYF
CDR3 DNA: TGCGCCAGCAGCCTGGGGGGACAGGGGGCTCCCTACGAGCAGTACTTC

V gene: TRBV6-5
J gene: TRBJ2-7
CDR3 length: 16
clone size: few
D gene: TRBD1
CDR3 protein: CASSYRVDRPHVEQYF
CDR3 DNA: TGTGCCAGCAGTTACCGGGTGGACAGGCCCCATGTAGAGCAGTACTTC

V gene: TRBV10-2
J gene: TRBJ1-4
CDR3 length: 13
clone size: -
D gene: TRBD1
CDR3 protein: CASSFDRGEKLFF
CDR3 DNA: TGCGCCAGCAGCTTCGACAGGGGTGAAAAACTGTTTTTT

V gene: TRBV9
J gene: TRBJ2-3
CDR3 length: 15
clone size: -
D gene: -
CDR3 protein: CASGPGAAATDTQYF
CDR3 DNA: TGTGCCAGCGGGCCAGGGGCGGCCGCCACAGATACGCAGTATTTT

V gene: TRBV7-3
J gene: TRBJ2-1
CDR3 length: 16
clone size: -
D gene: -
CDR3 protein: CASTPHGGKYDNEQFF
CDR3 DNA: TGTGCCAGCACTCCCCATGGGGGGAAGTATGATAATGAGCAGTTCTTC

V gene: TRBV28
J gene: TRBJ2-2
CDR3 length: 13
clone size: -
D gene: -
CDR3 protein: CASSLAGTGELFF
CDR3 DNA: TGTGCCAGCAGTTTAGCGGGAACCGGGGAGCTGTTTTTT

V gene: TRBV2
J gene: TRBJ2-1
CDR3 length: 16
clone size: -
D gene: -
CDR3 protein: CASSEWAGRSYNEQFF
CDR3 DNA: TGTGCCAGCAGTGAATGGGCGGGTCGCTCCTACAATGAGCAGTTCTTC

V gene: TRBV11-3
J gene: TRBJ1-5
CDR3 length: 15
clone size: -
D gene: TRBD1
CDR3 protein: CASSLEGQSNQPQHF
CDR3 DNA: TGTGCCAGCAGCTTAGAGGGACAGAGCAATCAGCCCCAGCATTTT

V gene: TRBV6-5
J gene: TRBJ2-1
CDR3 length: 13
clone size: -
D gene: TRBD2
CDR3 protein: CASSRTSGNEQFF
CDR3 DNA: TGTGCCAGCAGTCGGACTAGCGGCAATGAGCAGTTCTTC

V gene: TRBV2
J gene: TRBJ2-3
CDR3 length: 15
clone size: -
D gene: TRBD2
CDR3 protein: CASRKGLAGTDTQYF
CDR3 DNA: TGTGCCAGCAGGAAGGGACTAGCGGGCACAGATACGCAGTATTTT

V gene: TRBV3-1/TRBV3-2
J gene: TRBJ1-2
CDR3 length: 15
clone size: -
D gene: -
CDR3 protein: CASSQGQGRNYGYTF
CDR3 DNA: TGTGCCAGCAGCCAAGGTCAGGGAAGGAACTATGGCTACACCTTC

V gene: TRBV19
J gene: TRBJ2-5
CDR3 length: 15
clone size: -
D gene: TRBD2
CDR3 protein: CASRRTSGYQETQYF
CDR3 DNA: TGTGCCAGTAGGAGGACTAGCGGCTACCAAGAGACCCAGTACTTC

V gene: TRBV7-2
J gene: TRBJ2-3
CDR3 length: 16
clone size: -
D gene: -
CDR3 protein: CASSLVGGGPFNTQYF
CDR3 DNA: TGTGCCAGCAGCTTAGTCGGGGGAGGCCCCTTTAATACGCAGTATTTT

V gene: TRBV7-3
J gene: TRBJ1-1
CDR3 length: 16
clone size: -
D gene: TRBD1
CDR3 protein: CASSLSSQGLNTEAFF
CDR3 DNA: TGTGCCAGCAGCTTAAGCTCACAGGGGCTGAACACTGAAGCTTTCTTT

V gene: TRBV2
J gene: TRBJ2-5
CDR3 length: 15
clone size: -
D gene: -
CDR3 protein: CASSDGGSGQETQYF
CDR3 DNA: TGTGCCAGCAGTGATGGGGGGTCAGGGCAAGAGACCCAGTACTTC

V gene: TRBV2
J gene: TRBJ2-7
CDR3 length: 14
clone size: few
D gene: -
CDR3 protein: CASRARDWTYEQYF
CDR3 DNA: TGTGCCAGCAGAGCCCGGGACTGGACTTACGAGCAGTACTTC

V gene: TRBV5-1
J gene: TRBJ1-4
CDR3 length: 14
clone size: -
D gene: TRBD1
CDR3 protein: CASRQGATNEKLFF
CDR3 DNA: TGCGCCAGCAGGCAGGGGGCAACTAATGAAAAACTGTTTTTT

V gene: TRBV19
J gene: TRBJ2-5
CDR3 length: 16
clone size: -
D gene: TRBD1
CDR3 protein: CASSIGIGTVQETQYF
CDR3 DNA: TGTGCCAGTAGTATAGGAATCGGGACAGTCCAAGAGACCCAGTACTTC

V gene: TRBV9
J gene: TRBJ2-2
CDR3 length: 15
clone size: -
D gene: -
CDR3 protein: CASSARYTGTGELFF
CDR3 DNA: TGTGCCAGCAGCGCCAGGTATACTGGGACCGGGGAGCTGTTTTTT

V gene: TRBV6-6
J gene: TRBJ2-1
CDR3 length: 16
clone size: -
D gene: -
CDR3 protein: CASSYSRLSQYNEQFF
CDR3 DNA: TGTGCCAGCAGTTACTCGAGGCTTAGCCAGTACAATGAGCAGTTCTTC

V gene: TRBV24-1
J gene: TRBJ1-5
CDR3 length: 16
clone size: -
D gene: TRBD1
CDR3 protein: CATSDSQTGGNQPQHF
CDR3 DNA: TGTGCCACCAGTGATTCCCAGACAGGGGGTAATCAGCCCCAGCATTTT

V gene: TRBV5-1
J gene: TRBJ2-7
CDR3 length: 15
clone size: few
D gene: TRBD2
CDR3 protein: CASRPSGGPSYEQYF
CDR3 DNA: TGCGCCAGCCGTCCTAGCGGGGGGCCTTCCTACGAGCAGTACTTC

V gene: TRBV10-3
J gene: TRBJ2-3
CDR3 length: 16
clone size: -
D gene: TRBD2
CDR3 protein: CAISERAGGSTDTQYF
CDR3 DNA: TGTGCCATCAGTGAGCGAGCGGGAGGTAGCACAGATACGCAGTATTTT

V gene: TRBV12-5
J gene: TRBJ1-5
CDR3 length: 15
clone size: -
D gene: TRBD1
CDR3 protein: CASGSGQGSNQPQHF
CDR3 DNA: TGTGCTAGTGGCTCAGGACAGGGGTCAAATCAGCCCCAGCATTTT

V gene: TRBV18
J gene: TRBJ1-3
CDR3 length: 17
clone size: -
D gene: TRBD1
CDR3 protein: CASSPGTGQTSGNTIYF
CDR3 DNA: TGTGCCAGCTCACCCGGGACGGGACAGACTTCTGGAAACACCATATATTTT

V gene: TRBV10-3
J gene: TRBJ1-1
CDR3 length: 13
clone size: -
D gene: -
CDR3 protein: CAISGTGSTEAFF
CDR3 DNA: TGTGCCATCAGTGGTACAGGGTCCACTGAAGCTTTCTTT

V gene: TRBV24-1
J gene: TRBJ2-4
CDR3 length: 15
clone size: -
D gene: -
CDR3 protein: CATSDSGLAKNIQYF
CDR3 DNA: TGTGCCACCAGTGATTCGGGTTTAGCCAAAAACATTCAGTACTTC

V gene: TRBV15
J gene: TRBJ1-2
CDR3 length: 12
clone size: few
D gene: -
CDR3 protein: CATRTEQYGYTF
CDR3 DNA: TGTGCCACCAGGACAGAGCAATATGGCTACACCTTC

V gene: TRBV7-9
J gene: TRBJ1-1
CDR3 length: 13
clone size: few
D gene: TRBD1
CDR3 protein: CASRFRGDTEAFF
CDR3 DNA: TGTGCCAGCAGATTCAGGGGGGACACTGAAGCTTTCTTT

V gene: TRBV4-2
J gene: TRBJ1-5
CDR3 length: 15
clone size: -
D gene: -
CDR3 protein: CASSRYRETNQPQHF
CDR3 DNA: TGTGCCAGCAGCCGTTACAGGGAAACCAATCAGCCCCAGCATTTT

V gene: TRBV28
J gene: TRBJ1-2
CDR3 length: 13
clone size: -
D gene: -
CDR3 protein: CASSSIRGYGYTF
CDR3 DNA: TGTGCCAGCAGCTCTATACGGGGCTATGGCTACACCTTC

V gene: TRBV18
J gene: TRBJ1-3
CDR3 length: 14
clone size: -
D gene: -
CDR3 protein: CASSPGHTGNTIYF
CDR3 DNA: TGTGCCAGCTCACCGGGACACACTGGAAACACCATATATTTT

V gene: TRBV5-1
J gene: TRBJ2-1
CDR3 length: 16
clone size: -
D gene: -
CDR3 protein: CASSQNTGSSYNEQFF
CDR3 DNA: TGCGCCAGCAGCCAAAACACAGGGAGCTCCTACAATGAGCAGTTCTTC

V gene: TRBV28
J gene: TRBJ2-1
CDR3 length: 12
clone size: -
D gene: -
CDR3 protein: CASSLGHNEQFF
CDR3 DNA: TGTGCCAGCAGTTTGGGCCACAATGAGCAGTTCTTC

V gene: TRBV4-1
J gene: TRBJ1-3
CDR3 length: 16
clone size: -
D gene: -
CDR3 protein: CASTLRGTGSGNTIYF
CDR3 DNA: TGCGCCAGCACCCTAAGGGGCACAGGGTCAGGAAACACCATATATTTT

V gene: TRBV3-1/TRBV3-2
J gene: TRBJ2-3
CDR3 length: 20
clone size: -
D gene: TRBD2
CDR3 protein: CASSQVVGSGLDVSTDTQYF
CDR3 DNA: TGTGCCAGCAGCCAAGTAGTTGGGTCGGGACTAGACGTGAGCACAGATACGCAGTATTTT

V gene: TRBV10-3
J gene: TRBJ2-2
CDR3 length: 14
clone size: few
D gene: TRBD2
CDR3 protein: CAVLAVSNTGELFF
CDR3 DNA: TGTGCCGTCCTAGCGGTTTCGAACACCGGGGAGCTGTTTTTT

V gene: TRBV19
J gene: TRBJ2-1
CDR3 length: 15
clone size: -
D gene: TRBD1
CDR3 protein: CASSQTGGGYNEQFF
CDR3 DNA: TGTGCCAGTAGCCAGACAGGGGGCGGCTACAATGAGCAGTTCTTC

V gene: TRBV7-7
J gene: TRBJ1-3
CDR3 length: 15
clone size: -
D gene: -
CDR3 protein: CASSPTGISGNTIYF
CDR3 DNA: TGTGCCAGCAGCCCAACAGGAATCTCTGGAAACACCATATATTTT

V gene: TRBV11-1
J gene: TRBJ2-7
CDR3 length: 15
clone size: -
D gene: TRBD2
CDR3 protein: CASSLEGGRAGEQYF
CDR3 DNA: TGTGCCAGCAGCTTAGAGGGCGGGAGGGCCGGCGAGCAGTACTTC

V gene: TRBV7-2
J gene: TRBJ2-7
CDR3 length: 17
clone size: -
D gene: TRBD2
CDR3 protein: CASSPEGASGVSYEQYF
CDR3 DNA: TGTGCCAGCAGCCCAGAAGGGGCTAGCGGGGTCTCCTACGAGCAGTACTTC

V gene: TRBV2
J gene: TRBJ2-2
CDR3 length: 16
clone size: few
D gene: TRBD1
CDR3 protein: CASTTGTGANTGELFF
CDR3 DNA: TGTGCCAGCACCACCGGGACAGGTGCTAACACCGGGGAGCTGTTTTTT

V gene: TRBV4-1
J gene: TRBJ1-6
CDR3 length: 17
clone size: -
D gene: TRBD1
CDR3 protein: CASSQGTGLNRYSPLHF
CDR3 DNA: TGCGCCAGCAGCCAAGGGACAGGGCTGAACCGATATTCACCCCTCCACTTT

V gene: TRBV9
J gene: TRBJ1-1
CDR3 length: 15
clone size: -
D gene: TRBD1
CDR3 protein: CASSGKTGGSSEAFF
CDR3 DNA: TGTGCCAGCAGCGGCAAGACAGGGGGCTCATCTGAAGCTTTCTTT

V gene: TRBV5-6
J gene: TRBJ1-5
CDR3 length: 16
clone size: -
D gene: -
CDR3 protein: CASSSLGGYSNQPQHF
CDR3 DNA: TGTGCCAGCAGCTCCCTGGGGGGGTACAGCAATCAGCCCCAGCATTTT

V gene: TRBV9
J gene: TRBJ2-1
CDR3 length: 15
clone size: -
D gene: -
CDR3 protein: CASSPLAVRRNEQFF
CDR3 DNA: TGTGCCAGCAGCCCGTTAGCGGTCAGGCGGAATGAGCAGTTCTTC

V gene: TRBV5-1
J gene: TRBJ2-3
CDR3 length: 15
clone size: -
D gene: TRBD1
CDR3 protein: CASSLGTGGIDTQYF
CDR3 DNA: TGCGCCAGCAGCTTGGGGACAGGGGGAATAGATACGCAGTATTTT

V gene: TRBV6-5
J gene: TRBJ2-5
CDR3 length: 14
clone size: -
D gene: TRBD2
CDR3 protein: CASTSGRGGETQYF
CDR3 DNA: TGTGCCAGCACCAGCGGGAGGGGGGGAGAGACCCAGTACTTC

V gene: TRBV5-1
J gene: TRBJ2-2
CDR3 length: 16
clone size: few
D gene: -
CDR3 protein: CASSLEARGNTGELFF
CDR3 DNA: TGCGCCAGCAGCTTGGAGGCCAGGGGAAACACCGGGGAGCTGTTTTTT